This T cell receptor (beta chain) was profiled in a study of cytomegalovirus exposure and HLA in healthy donors. Concerning this clone: Its target is unknown.

60 Vbeta and 13 Jbeta primers were used in PCR. Using immunoSEQ multiplex PCR, the repertoire was profiled, and TCRdb retains in-frame clones only, with some absent. The sample lists 80,000 to 95,000 clones, about 75% seen once, with around 6% in the top ten. CDR3 length equals 17 residues. J lost 2 bases, V lost 3 bases, and 12 bases had no gene match. Germline loops: CDR1 MDHEN, CDR2 SYDVKM. Study results and caveats: With further analysis later on, most CMV-associated TCR beta chains appeared HLA-restricted. Highly shared sequence variants in one cluster were likely a sequencing artifact.

The specimen sequenced was PBMCs. The TCR comes from a female donor in good health and CMV-seronegative. The chain joins TRBV28 to TRBJ2-7; 8 bases are a match to TRBD1. This CDR3 is CASSFFSSRQGTYEQYF. CDR3 DNA: TGTGCCAGCAGTTTTTTTAGTTCGAGACAGGGGACCTACGAGCAGTACTTC.